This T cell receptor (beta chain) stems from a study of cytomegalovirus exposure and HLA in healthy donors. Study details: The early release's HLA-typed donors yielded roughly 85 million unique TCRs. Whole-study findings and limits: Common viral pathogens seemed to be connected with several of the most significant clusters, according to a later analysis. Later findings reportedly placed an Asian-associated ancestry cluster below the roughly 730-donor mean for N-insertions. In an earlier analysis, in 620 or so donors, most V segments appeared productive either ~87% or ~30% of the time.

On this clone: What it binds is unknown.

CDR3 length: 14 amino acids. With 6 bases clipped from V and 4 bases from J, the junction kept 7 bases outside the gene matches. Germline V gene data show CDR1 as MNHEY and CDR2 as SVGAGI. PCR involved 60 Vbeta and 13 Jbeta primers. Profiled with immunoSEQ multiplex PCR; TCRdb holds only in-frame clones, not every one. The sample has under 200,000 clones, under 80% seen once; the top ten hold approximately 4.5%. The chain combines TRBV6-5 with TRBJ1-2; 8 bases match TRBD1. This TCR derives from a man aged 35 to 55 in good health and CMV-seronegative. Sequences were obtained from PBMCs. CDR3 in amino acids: CASRYGQGLYGYTF. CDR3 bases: TGTGCCAGCAGATACGGACAGGGACTCTATGGCTACACCTTC.